This TCR beta chain was sequenced in a study of CD8+CD57+ T cells in acquired aplastic anemia. Whole-study context: Across the sorted CD4+ and CD8+ cells, DNA amounts averaged 3.2 ug.

TCR beta VDJ and CDR3 profiling used genomic DNA as template. Using its own MiXCR run on the reads, TCRdb lists one record per CDR3 protein. The repertoire consists of approximately 220,000 distinct CDR3 sequences, with more than 40% occurring once and the leading ten covering approximately 7.8%. Patients included in sequencing had previously demonstrated CD8+CD57+ cell expansion by flow cytometry. Patients had undergone no therapy by the time their blood was sampled. This clonotype was picked up many times. CDR3 length: 15 amino acids. Germline V lookup: CDR1 DFQATT, CDR2 SNEGSKA (reference sequence). V lost 0 bases, J lost 0 bases, and 11 bases lay in between.

The source is a human donor with aplastic anemia. V is TRBV20-1 and J is TRBJ1-1; perhaps TRBD1 as D (5 bases). The sequenced material came from sorted CD4+, CD8+, or CD8+CD57+ T cells (not recorded which) from PBMCs. CDR3 sequence reads: CSARDTQELNTEAFF. The CDR3 nucleotides are TGCAGTGCTAGAGACACACAGGAGCTGAACACTGAAGCTTTCTTT.